Listed here are 13 T cell receptor beta chains from one sample, sequenced in a study of response to subunit inactivated influenza vaccine. TCRdb ran MiXCR on the RT-PCR reads and lists one entry per CDR3 protein. The sample lists 450,000 to 600,000 distinct CDR3 sequences, 15% to 20% seen once, with approximately 3% in the top ten. Sample: CD4+ T cells sorted from PBMCs, taken less than 30 months after vaccination. The receptors shown here come from a man aged 45 to 70 who received an inactivated influenza vaccine.

This clonotype was observed at least ten times. The gene calls are TRBV12-3 or TRBV12-4 and TRBJ2-3; 8 nucleotides agree with TRBD2. The CDR3 consists of 18 residues. The ends lost 3 bases at V and 4 bases at J; junction bases unmatched: 15. This CDR3 reads CASSLVSPLAGWADTQYF. The CDR3 DNA reads TGTGCCAGCAGTTTGGTGTCCCCCTTAGCGGGATGGGCAGATACGCAGTATTTT.

The chain uses TRBV6-2 or TRBV6-3 and TRBJ1-1, with 8 nucleotides matching TRBD1. The length of the CDR3 is 13 residues. The germline gives CDR1 MNHEY, CDR2 SVGEGT. The ends lost 11 bases at V and 0 bases at J; junction bases unmatched: 5. CDR3 DNA sequence: TGTGCCGTTAGGGACAGGATGAACACTGAAGCTTTCTTT. Translation gives CAVRDRMNTEAFF.

This clonotype occurred many times. The rearrangement links TRBV2 to TRBJ2-1; maybe TRBD2 (7 bases). The length of the CDR3 is 15 residues. V dropped 3 bases and J dropped 2 bases, with 11 bases sitting between them. CDR1 SNHLY and CDR2 FYNNEI come from the germline V gene. Here the CDR3 DNA reads TGTGCCAGCAGTGATGGGGGGGGGCCCTACAATGAGCAGTTCTTC. It specifies CASSDGGGPYNEQFF.

The chain recombines TRBV21-1 with TRBJ2-3; the table's D call of TRBD2 was not tested on the DNA. TRBV21-1 is a documented pseudogene. The CDR3 is 13 amino acids. DNA for the CDR3: TGTGCCAGCAGCGTCCAGTCCGGGGCCACGCAGTATTTT. Amino acid sequence: CASSVQSGATQYF.

This clonotype appeared a few times. The J gene is TRBJ2-5, the V gene TRBV10-3; the match to TRBD1 covers 10 bases. Per the germline V gene, CDR1 is ENHRY and CDR2 is SYGVKD. This CDR3 region has 14 residues. The J segment lost 3 bases and the V segment lost 6 bases, leaving 4 bases of the junction unmatched. In nucleotides, the CDR3 is TGTGCCATCAGCGGGGGGACAGGGGAAGAGACCCAGTACTTC. Translating gives CAISGGTGEETQYF.

The chain carries TRBV4-3 and TRBJ2-1; a possible D gene is TRBD2 (6 bases). The germline V gene encodes CDR1 LGHNA and CDR2 YSLEER. The CDR3 has 15 amino acids. V dropped 0 bases and J dropped 5 bases, with 11 bases sitting between them. CDR3 protein: CASSQDGGGDNEQFF. CDR3 DNA: TGCGCCAGCAGCCAAGATGGCGGAGGGGACAATGAGCAGTTCTTC.

The table lists this clonotype with many counts. This chain joins TRBV20-1 and TRBJ2-3; possible D gene TRBD2, 6 bases. Germline CDR1 DFQATT, CDR2 SNEGSKA (reference sequence). The CDR3 consists of 13 residues. Trimming cost V 5 bases and J 5 bases, with 14 bases left between them. The CDR3 nucleotides are TGCAGTGCTCCCCCCAGCGGGCGAGATACGCAGTATTTT. It is translated as CSAPPSGRDTQYF.

Concerning this clonotype: The conserved phenylalanine or tryptophan is not found at the CDR3 terminus, so this likely reflects a read error. V gene TRBV3-1 combines with J gene TRBJ1-6; D is unclear. V was pared by 3 bases and J by 9 bases, with 12 bases between. Germline CDR1 LGHDT, CDR2 YNNKEL (reference sequence). CDR3 length: 14 residues. The CDR3 DNA sequence: TGTGCCAGCAGCCAGGCAGGTTATGGTTCACCCCTCCACTTA. Translating it yields CASSQAGYGSPLHL.

In this sample, this clonotype turned up a few times. The chain combines TRBV12-3 or TRBV12-4 with TRBJ2-3; D might be TRBD2 (5 bases). The CDR3 runs 14 residues. The V gene lost 8 bases and the J gene lost 4 bases, with 16 bases spanning the gap. CDR3 in DNA: TGTGCCAGCGTTACGAGGGAAGGCTCAGATACGCAGTATTTT. This sequence encodes CASVTREGSDTQYF.

In its sample, this clonotype was seen many times. The chain couples TRBV4-1 to TRBJ2-7, with a possible D match to TRBD1 (6 bases). CDR1 and CDR2 (germline): MGHRA, YSYEKL. With 4 bases removed from V and 4 bases from J, the gap between germline ends came to 17 bases. This CDR3 is built from 15 residues. The CDR3 DNA sequence: TGCGCCAGCAGCCTCCAAATTCGGGGACAATACGAGCAGTACTTC. As protein: CASSLQIRGQYEQYF.

This clonotype was observed a few times. This sequence joins TRBV9 and TRBJ2-5; the D gene could be TRBD1 or TRBD2 (5 bases each). Trimming cost V 0 bases and J 4 bases, with 10 bases left between them. CDR1 is SGDLS and CDR2 is YYNGEE in the germline V gene. This CDR3 comprises 14 residues. The CDR3 nucleotides read TGTGCCAGCAGCGTAGCACCAGGGACAGAGACCCAGTACTTC. This codes for CASSVAPGTETQYF.

This chain connects TRBV5-6 to TRBJ1-1; D unresolved. Trimming removed 3 bases at V and 1 base at J, with 13 bases between. This CDR3 contains 15 residues. Looked up from germline, CDR1 is SGHDT and CDR2 is YYEEEE. The CDR3 protein is CASSWRPWGNTEAFF. The CDR3 DNA is TGTGCCAGCAGCTGGCGTCCGTGGGGGAACACTGAAGCTTTCTTT.

Details on this clonotype: A read error is possible here, since a much larger clone lies one base away. The chain employs TRBV29-1 and TRBJ2-1, with a weak D call TRBD1 (6 bases). Per germline, CDR1 SQVTM and CDR2 ANQGSEA. This CDR3 is 17 amino acids long. CDR3 nucleotides: TGCAGCGTTACCCCACAGGAAGGGGGTTCCTCCTACAATGAGCGGTTCTTC. Its protein product is CSVTPQEGGSSYNERFF.